This section outlines one T cell receptor beta chain sequence together with its context. The antigen is unknown. The entry originates in a study of cytomegalovirus exposure and HLA in healthy donors. This CDR3 spans 15 amino acids. Germline V lookup: CDR1 SGHNT, CDR2 YYREEE (reference sequence). J was trimmed by 5 bases and V by 1 base; bases with no gene match: 3. Broader study findings: Later work associated more than 15,000 TCR beta sequences with HLA alleles at 0.05 false discovery rate.

The study ran its PCR with 60 Vbeta and 13 Jbeta primers. Clones were sequenced by immunoSEQ multiplex PCR, and TCRdb holds only the in-frame ones, with some missing. Of approximately 290,000 clones listed, under 90% are singletons. The sequenced material came from PBMCs. This chain connects TRBV5-4 to TRBJ1-4; 9 bases agree with TRBD1. This receptor was identified in a girl aged 2-15 years in good health and CMV-seronegative. CDR3 protein: CASSLTGGGNEKLFF. The CDR3 bases are TGTGCCAGCAGCTTGACAGGGGGCGGAAATGAAAAACTGTTTTTT.